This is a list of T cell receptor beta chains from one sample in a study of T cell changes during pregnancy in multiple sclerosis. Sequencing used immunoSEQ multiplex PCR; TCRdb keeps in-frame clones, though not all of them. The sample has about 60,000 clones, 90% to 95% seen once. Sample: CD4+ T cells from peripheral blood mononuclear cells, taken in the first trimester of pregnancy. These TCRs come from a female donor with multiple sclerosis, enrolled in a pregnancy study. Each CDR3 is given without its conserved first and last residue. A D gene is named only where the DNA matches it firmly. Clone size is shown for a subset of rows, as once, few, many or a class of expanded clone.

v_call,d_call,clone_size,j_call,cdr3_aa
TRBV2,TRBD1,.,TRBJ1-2,ASLAGDRGIGYT
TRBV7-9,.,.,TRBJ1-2,ASSPSTYGGRVSGYT
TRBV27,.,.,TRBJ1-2,ASSLWGGDGYT
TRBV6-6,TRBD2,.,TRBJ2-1,ASSSLAGGTNEQF
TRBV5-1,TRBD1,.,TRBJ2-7,ASSPGTAYEQY
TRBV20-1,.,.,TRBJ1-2,SGTGDGYT
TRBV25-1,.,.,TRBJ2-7,ASRAHQGEQY
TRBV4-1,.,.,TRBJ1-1,ASSQSRALVTEAF
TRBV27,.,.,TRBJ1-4,ASSWRGESEKLF
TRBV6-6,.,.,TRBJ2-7,ASSGQSYEQY
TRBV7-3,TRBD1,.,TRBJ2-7,ASSSLQGKQY
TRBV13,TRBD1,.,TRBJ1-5,ASSLGWTGVVGGNQPQH
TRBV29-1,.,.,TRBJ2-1,SVRREDEQF
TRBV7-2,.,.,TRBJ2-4,ASSFSPGDGEY
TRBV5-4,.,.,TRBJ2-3,ASSLRQVGSSDTQY
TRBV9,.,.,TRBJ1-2,ASSGQIYYGYT
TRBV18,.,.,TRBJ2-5,ASSPTGPPKETQY
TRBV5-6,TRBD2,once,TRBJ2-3,ASIQSGDLGDTQY
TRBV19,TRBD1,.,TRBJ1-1,ASKTGGVGITTEAF
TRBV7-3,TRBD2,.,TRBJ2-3,ASSSSGTTDTQY
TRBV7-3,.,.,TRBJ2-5,ASSLGGTPN
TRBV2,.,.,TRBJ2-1,ASGSVADEQF
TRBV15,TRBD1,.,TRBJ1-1,ATSGGAGGFGEAF
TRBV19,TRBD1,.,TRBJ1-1,ASMAGQGPSTEAF
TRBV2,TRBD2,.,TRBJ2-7,ASRITSGGSYEQY
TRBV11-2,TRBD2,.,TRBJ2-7,ASSASGASYEQY
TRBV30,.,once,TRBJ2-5,AWSVLRTVATGQETQY
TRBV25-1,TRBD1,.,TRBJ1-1,ASRGQVNTEAF
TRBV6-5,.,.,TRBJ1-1,ASSYRGTTTEAF
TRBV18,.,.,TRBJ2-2,ASSPMAGPGELF
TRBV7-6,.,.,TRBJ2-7,ASSLGRNYEQY
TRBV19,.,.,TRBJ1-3,ASSISRVGVSSGNTIY
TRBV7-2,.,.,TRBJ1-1,ASRGGFMNTEAF
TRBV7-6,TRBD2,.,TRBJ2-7,ASSLRGGSYEQY
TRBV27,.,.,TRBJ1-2,ASSLSKESYGYT
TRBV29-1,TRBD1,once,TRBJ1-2,SDGQGAGYT
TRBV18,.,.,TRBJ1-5,ASSLVTGYGQPQH
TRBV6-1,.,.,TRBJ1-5,ASNRQVEQPQH
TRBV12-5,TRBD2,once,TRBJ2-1,ASGLVPSGGPGEQF
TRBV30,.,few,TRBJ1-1,AWSPTSYGDTEAF
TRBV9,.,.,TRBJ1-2,ASSVGPNIRHLNYGYT
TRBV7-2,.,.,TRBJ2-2,ASSFGTSNTGELF
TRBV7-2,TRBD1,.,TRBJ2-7,ASSSIGTGGYEQY
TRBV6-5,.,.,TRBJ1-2,ASRHDANYGYT
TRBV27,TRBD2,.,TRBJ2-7,ASTLAGPQPGEQY
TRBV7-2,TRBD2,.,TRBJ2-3,ASSLVGGSGGPTDTQY
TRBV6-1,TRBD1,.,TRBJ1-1,ASSRTGLAEAF
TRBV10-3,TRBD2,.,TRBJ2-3,AISEIGLAASTDTQY
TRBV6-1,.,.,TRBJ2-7,ASRTTGSEQY
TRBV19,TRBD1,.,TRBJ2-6,ASSMRQGSSGANVLT
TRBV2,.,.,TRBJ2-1,ASSERFEQF
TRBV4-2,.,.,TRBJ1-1,ASSQEVRGNTEAF
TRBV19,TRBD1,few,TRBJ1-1,ASSMGQSVSEAF
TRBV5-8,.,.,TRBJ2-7,ASSLKQGTSYEQY
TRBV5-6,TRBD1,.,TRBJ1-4,ASSLAGQGTEKLF
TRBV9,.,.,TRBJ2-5,ASSVLGVGETQY
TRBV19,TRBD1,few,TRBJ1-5,ASSQTGVGNQPQH
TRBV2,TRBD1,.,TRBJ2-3,ASGRDRSTDTQY
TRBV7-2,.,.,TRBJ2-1,ASSPGVRSYNEQF
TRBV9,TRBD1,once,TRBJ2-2,ASSVEQGARRTGELF